The rows below give T cell receptor beta chains drawn from one sample of a study of cytomegalovirus exposure and HLA in healthy donors. Generated by immunoSEQ multiplex PCR, the TCRdb table keeps only in-frame clones and is missing some. The sample lists about 180,000 clones, over 75% seen once, with more than 0.45% in the top ten. Source material: PBMCs. Receptor source: a woman aged 45-65 years in good health and CMV-seronegative. The CDR3 runs from the conserved cysteine through the conserved F or W. Fields, in order: J gene, V gene, clone size, D gene, CDR3 length, CDR3 DNA, CDR3 protein. The D gene is left open where the match is weak. Not all rows give a size; the values are once, few, many and, for expanded clones, a class.

j_call: TRBJ2-7
v_call: TRBV10-3
clone_size: -
d_call: TRBD2
cdr3_length: 15
cdr3_nt: TGTGCCATCAGTCAAGGACTAGATTCCTCCTACGAGCAGTACTTC
cdr3_aa: CAISQGLDSSYEQYF

j_call: TRBJ2-7
v_call: TRBV23-1
clone_size: -
d_call: TRBD2
cdr3_length: 17
cdr3_nt: TGCGCCAGCTGTCGGGACAGGGGACTAGCGGGAGGATATGAGCAGTACTTC
cdr3_aa: CASCRDRGLAGGYEQYF

j_call: TRBJ2-7
v_call: TRBV15
clone_size: -
d_call: TRBD1
cdr3_length: 14
cdr3_nt: TGTGCCACCAGCCCCAACAGGGGGTTGGGCGAGCAGTACTTC
cdr3_aa: CATSPNRGLGEQYF

j_call: TRBJ2-3
v_call: TRBV19
clone_size: -
d_call: TRBD1
cdr3_length: 15
cdr3_nt: TGTGCCAGTAGTATGGACAGGGGGGTCACAGATACGCAGTATTTT
cdr3_aa: CASSMDRGVTDTQYF

j_call: TRBJ2-5
v_call: TRBV30
clone_size: -
d_call: TRBD2
cdr3_length: 15
cdr3_nt: TGTGCCTGGAGTCCCGGGACTAGCGGAAAAGAGACCCAGTACTTC
cdr3_aa: CAWSPGTSGKETQYF

j_call: TRBJ2-7
v_call: TRBV5-4
clone_size: -
d_call: TRBD2
cdr3_length: 15
cdr3_nt: TGTGCCAGCAGCTCCGGGACTAGCGGCTCCTACGAGCAGTACTTC
cdr3_aa: CASSSGTSGSYEQYF

j_call: TRBJ1-3
v_call: TRBV6-5
clone_size: -
d_call: -
cdr3_length: 13
cdr3_nt: TGTGCCAGCAGTTATTTGCAGGGAAACACCATATATTTT
cdr3_aa: CASSYLQGNTIYF

j_call: TRBJ2-5
v_call: TRBV14
clone_size: -
d_call: TRBD2
cdr3_length: 16
cdr3_nt: TGTGCCAGCAGCCCCCTGGGACTAGCGGGGGAGGAGACCCAGTACTTC
cdr3_aa: CASSPLGLAGEETQYF

j_call: TRBJ2-3
v_call: TRBV18
clone_size: -
d_call: -
cdr3_length: 13
cdr3_nt: TGTGCCAGCTCACCTTCGTCCACAGATACGCAGTATTTT
cdr3_aa: CASSPSSTDTQYF

j_call: TRBJ2-1
v_call: TRBV2
clone_size: -
d_call: -
cdr3_length: 20
cdr3_nt: TGTGCCAGCAGTGGACCCCCGCGGGCGGACTCGCCGACGGTATACAATGAGCAGTTCTTC
cdr3_aa: CASSGPPRADSPTVYNEQFF

j_call: TRBJ2-6
v_call: TRBV7-9
clone_size: -
d_call: -
cdr3_length: 17
cdr3_nt: TGTGCCAGCAGCTTACCCGACACAAGACGCGGGGCCAACGTCCTGACTTTC
cdr3_aa: CASSLPDTRRGANVLTF

j_call: TRBJ1-5
v_call: TRBV19
clone_size: -
d_call: -
cdr3_length: 11
cdr3_nt: TGTGCCTCTAGTAGCGGATCTCCCCAGCATTTT
cdr3_aa: CASSSGSPQHF

j_call: TRBJ2-4
v_call: TRBV2
clone_size: -
d_call: -
cdr3_length: 13
cdr3_nt: TGTGCCAGCAGTGAAGAAAACGGAAACATTCAGTACTTC
cdr3_aa: CASSEENGNIQYF

j_call: TRBJ2-7
v_call: TRBV11-2
clone_size: -
d_call: TRBD1
cdr3_length: 15
cdr3_nt: TGTGCCAGCACCTCCACCGGACAGGGGCACCACGAGCAGTACTTC
cdr3_aa: CASTSTGQGHHEQYF

j_call: TRBJ2-2
v_call: TRBV27
clone_size: -
d_call: -
cdr3_length: 16
cdr3_nt: TGTGCCAGCAGTCCCCTCTCAGTTAGGGGCACCGGGGAGCTGTTTTTT
cdr3_aa: CASSPLSVRGTGELFF

j_call: TRBJ2-5
v_call: TRBV2
clone_size: -
d_call: -
cdr3_length: 15
cdr3_nt: TGTGCCAGCACCGAGGGGGGAGGGAACCAAGAGACCCAGTACTTC
cdr3_aa: CASTEGGGNQETQYF

j_call: TRBJ2-2
v_call: TRBV6-1
clone_size: -
d_call: -
cdr3_length: 14
cdr3_nt: TGTGCCAGCAAGGTAGCAGCAAACACCGGGGAGCTGTTTTTT
cdr3_aa: CASKVAANTGELFF

j_call: TRBJ2-7
v_call: TRBV5-1
clone_size: once
d_call: TRBD1
cdr3_length: 12
cdr3_nt: TGCGCCAGCAGCTTCGGACAGGGTGAGCAGTACTTC
cdr3_aa: CASSFGQGEQYF

j_call: TRBJ1-5
v_call: TRBV6-1
clone_size: -
d_call: -
cdr3_length: 15
cdr3_nt: TGTGCCAGCAGTGAAGGGTTACAGGGTAATCAGCCCCAGCATTTT
cdr3_aa: CASSEGLQGNQPQHF

j_call: TRBJ2-5
v_call: TRBV27
clone_size: -
d_call: TRBD2
cdr3_length: 16
cdr3_nt: TGTGCCAGCAGTTTATCCGGGACTACCCGGATCGAGACCCAGTACTTC
cdr3_aa: CASSLSGTTRIETQYF

j_call: TRBJ2-5
v_call: TRBV19
clone_size: once
d_call: TRBD1
cdr3_length: 13
cdr3_nt: TGTGCCAGTAGGACAGGGGACCTGGGGACCCAGTACTTC
cdr3_aa: CASRTGDLGTQYF

j_call: TRBJ1-1
v_call: TRBV6-5
clone_size: -
d_call: -
cdr3_length: 13
cdr3_nt: TGTGCCAGCAGTCCTCCAGGGAACACTGAAGCTTTCTTT
cdr3_aa: CASSPPGNTEAFF

j_call: TRBJ2-2
v_call: TRBV9
clone_size: -
d_call: TRBD2
cdr3_length: 17
cdr3_nt: TGTGCCAGCAGCGTAGCTCGAGTAGCGGGAGACACCGGGGAGCTGTTTTTT
cdr3_aa: CASSVARVAGDTGELFF

j_call: TRBJ2-2
v_call: TRBV28
clone_size: -
d_call: -
cdr3_length: 14
cdr3_nt: TGTGCCAGCAATCGCGGGGCGAACACCGGGGAGCTGTTTTTT
cdr3_aa: CASNRGANTGELFF

j_call: TRBJ2-1
v_call: TRBV27
clone_size: -
d_call: -
cdr3_length: 14
cdr3_nt: TGTGCCAGCGGTACCTTGGACAGAGCCAATGAGCAGTTCTTC
cdr3_aa: CASGTLDRANEQFF

j_call: TRBJ2-1
v_call: TRBV27
clone_size: -
d_call: TRBD2
cdr3_length: 16
cdr3_nt: TGTGCCAGCACTTCCCCGAGGCTAGCGGGGGCCCAAAAGCAGTTCTTC
cdr3_aa: CASTSPRLAGAQKQFF

j_call: TRBJ1-4
v_call: TRBV2
clone_size: few
d_call: -
cdr3_length: 15
cdr3_nt: TGTGCCAGCAGTGGGTGGGGGGGGCTGAATGAAAAACTGTTTTTT
cdr3_aa: CASSGWGGLNEKLFF

j_call: TRBJ2-7
v_call: TRBV9
clone_size: -
d_call: TRBD2
cdr3_length: 16
cdr3_nt: TGTGCCAGCAGCGAGGGGCTAGCGGGAGCGACCTACGAGCAGTACTTC
cdr3_aa: CASSEGLAGATYEQYF

j_call: TRBJ2-1
v_call: TRBV29-1
clone_size: -
d_call: TRBD2
cdr3_length: 17
cdr3_nt: TGCAGCGCGTCGTGGGGCCAGCGGGGGGCCCCGGGCAATGAGCAGTTCTTC
cdr3_aa: CSASWGQRGAPGNEQFF

j_call: TRBJ1-5
v_call: TRBV28
clone_size: -
d_call: TRBD1
cdr3_length: 15
cdr3_nt: TGTGCCAGCCAAACCCCCGGGACAGGGTATCAGCCCCAGCATTTT
cdr3_aa: CASQTPGTGYQPQHF

j_call: TRBJ2-1
v_call: TRBV5-1
clone_size: -
d_call: TRBD2
cdr3_length: 16
cdr3_nt: TGCGCCAGCAGCTCGCGAGCGGGAGGTTCCTACAATGAGCAGTTCTTC
cdr3_aa: CASSSRAGGSYNEQFF

j_call: TRBJ2-7
v_call: TRBV5-6
clone_size: -
d_call: -
cdr3_length: 14
cdr3_nt: TGTGCCAGCAGCTATGGGACTCAAGCCTACGAGCAGTACTTC
cdr3_aa: CASSYGTQAYEQYF

j_call: TRBJ1-1
v_call: TRBV6-1
clone_size: few
d_call: -
cdr3_length: 15
cdr3_nt: TGTGCCAGCAGCCCGTACAGGGCCGGGGACACTGAAGCTTTCTTT
cdr3_aa: CASSPYRAGDTEAFF

j_call: TRBJ2-5
v_call: TRBV5-1
clone_size: -
d_call: -
cdr3_length: 15
cdr3_nt: TGCGCCAGCAGTTCGATTACAGGGCAGAGTGAGACCCAGTACTTC
cdr3_aa: CASSSITGQSETQYF

j_call: TRBJ1-1
v_call: TRBV6-5
clone_size: -
d_call: -
cdr3_length: 14
cdr3_nt: TGTGCCAGCAGTGTGCAGACAATGAACACTGAAGCTTTCTTT
cdr3_aa: CASSVQTMNTEAFF

j_call: TRBJ2-3
v_call: TRBV19
clone_size: -
d_call: TRBD2
cdr3_length: 18
cdr3_nt: TGTGCCAGTAGCCCGGGACTAGCGGGAGGTTCTTACACAGATACGCAGTATTTT
cdr3_aa: CASSPGLAGGSYTDTQYF

j_call: TRBJ2-7
v_call: TRBV28
clone_size: -
d_call: TRBD2
cdr3_length: 12
cdr3_nt: TGTGCTAGCGGGGGCACCTCCTACGAGCAGTACTTC
cdr3_aa: CASGGTSYEQYF

j_call: TRBJ2-4
v_call: TRBV28
clone_size: -
d_call: -
cdr3_length: 13
cdr3_nt: TGTGCCAGCAGGCAAGGACAGAAAAACATTCAGTACTTC
cdr3_aa: CASRQGQKNIQYF

j_call: TRBJ2-1
v_call: TRBV25-1
clone_size: -
d_call: -
cdr3_length: 13
cdr3_nt: TGTGCCAGCAGTCCCCGCTCCTACAATGAGCAGTTCTTC
cdr3_aa: CASSPRSYNEQFF

j_call: TRBJ2-1
v_call: TRBV7-3
clone_size: -
d_call: -
cdr3_length: 16
cdr3_nt: TGTGCCAGCAGCTTAACCGTAGCGAGCTCCTACAATGAGCAGTTCTTC
cdr3_aa: CASSLTVASSYNEQFF

j_call: TRBJ2-2
v_call: TRBV9
clone_size: -
d_call: -
cdr3_length: 16
cdr3_nt: TGTGCCAGCAGCGTAGGTACCAGCGGCTACACCGGGGAGCTGTTTTTT
cdr3_aa: CASSVGTSGYTGELFF

j_call: TRBJ1-5
v_call: TRBV27
clone_size: -
d_call: -
cdr3_length: 14
cdr3_nt: TGTGCCAGCAGAGACAGAAATAGCAATCAGCCCCAGCATTTT
cdr3_aa: CASRDRNSNQPQHF

j_call: TRBJ1-2
v_call: TRBV30
clone_size: -
d_call: -
cdr3_length: 13
cdr3_nt: TGTGCCTGGAGTCGTATGGGGGAGGGGGGCTACACCTTC
cdr3_aa: CAWSRMGEGGYTF

j_call: TRBJ2-7
v_call: TRBV19
clone_size: -
d_call: -
cdr3_length: 16
cdr3_nt: TGTGCCAGCGCAGGCCAGGCGGGAATACAGTCCTACGAGCAGTACTTC
cdr3_aa: CASAGQAGIQSYEQYF

j_call: TRBJ2-7
v_call: TRBV30
clone_size: -
d_call: -
cdr3_length: 13
cdr3_nt: TGTGCCTGGAGTGAGACAGGGACTGGAGAGCAGTACTTC
cdr3_aa: CAWSETGTGEQYF

j_call: TRBJ2-7
v_call: TRBV28
clone_size: once
d_call: -
cdr3_length: 14
cdr3_nt: TGTGCCAGCAGTGGTCCAGGGCACTCCTACGAGCAGTACTTC
cdr3_aa: CASSGPGHSYEQYF

j_call: TRBJ2-2
v_call: TRBV25-1
clone_size: -
d_call: TRBD1
cdr3_length: 15
cdr3_nt: TGTGCCAGCAGTGAAGGGGACAGGGACACCGGGGAGCTGTTTTTT
cdr3_aa: CASSEGDRDTGELFF

j_call: TRBJ2-5
v_call: TRBV29-1
clone_size: -
d_call: TRBD1
cdr3_length: 15
cdr3_nt: TGCAGCGTTGAGGGGCCACAGGGCAGGGGGGAGACCCAGTACTTC
cdr3_aa: CSVEGPQGRGETQYF

j_call: TRBJ2-1
v_call: TRBV11-2
clone_size: -
d_call: TRBD2
cdr3_length: 14
cdr3_nt: TGTGCCAGCACGTTAGCGGGGGGTTACAATGAGCAGTTCTTC
cdr3_aa: CASTLAGGYNEQFF

j_call: TRBJ2-7
v_call: TRBV11-2
clone_size: few
d_call: -
cdr3_length: 15
cdr3_nt: TGTGCCAGCAGCTTAATGGAGCTCGGGGTCTACGAGCAGTACTTC
cdr3_aa: CASSLMELGVYEQYF

j_call: TRBJ1-1
v_call: TRBV6-1
clone_size: -
d_call: TRBD1
cdr3_length: 14
cdr3_nt: TGTGCCAGCAGTGGTTGGACAGGGAACACTGAAGCTTTCTTT
cdr3_aa: CASSGWTGNTEAFF

j_call: TRBJ2-6
v_call: TRBV2
clone_size: few
d_call: -
cdr3_length: 15
cdr3_nt: TGTGCCAGCAGGGGCAGTTCGGCCGGGGCCAACGTCCTGACTTTC
cdr3_aa: CASRGSSAGANVLTF

j_call: TRBJ2-6
v_call: TRBV9
clone_size: -
d_call: -
cdr3_length: 17
cdr3_nt: TGTGCCAGCAGCGTAGATGGGGGGGCCCCCGGGGCCAACGTCCTGACTTTC
cdr3_aa: CASSVDGGAPGANVLTF

j_call: TRBJ2-7
v_call: TRBV10-3
clone_size: -
d_call: -
cdr3_length: 12
cdr3_nt: TGTGCCATCAGTGCCCTCTTCTACGAGCAGTACTTC
cdr3_aa: CAISALFYEQYF

j_call: TRBJ2-7
v_call: TRBV28
clone_size: -
d_call: -
cdr3_length: 15
cdr3_nt: TGTGCCAGCAGCCCCCCCGGGGGGCTAGCGAACGAGCAGTACTTC
cdr3_aa: CASSPPGGLANEQYF

j_call: TRBJ2-1
v_call: TRBV27
clone_size: -
d_call: -
cdr3_length: 16
cdr3_nt: TGTGCCAGCAGTCCTCAAGGTGGCAGGGTAAACAATGAGCAGTTCTTC
cdr3_aa: CASSPQGGRVNNEQFF

j_call: TRBJ2-5
v_call: TRBV7-2
clone_size: -
d_call: -
cdr3_length: 12
cdr3_nt: TGTGCCAGCAGCTCCCTAGCAGAGACCCAGTACTTC
cdr3_aa: CASSSLAETQYF

j_call: TRBJ2-4
v_call: TRBV4-1
clone_size: -
d_call: TRBD2
cdr3_length: 16
cdr3_nt: TGCGCCAGCAGCCAAAGTTCTAGCGGGGGCGACCACATTCAGTACTTC
cdr3_aa: CASSQSSSGGDHIQYF

j_call: TRBJ1-1
v_call: TRBV21-1
clone_size: -
d_call: -
cdr3_length: 15
cdr3_nt: TGTGCCAGCAGCAAAAACCATAGGGGTGGCACTGAAGCTTTCTTT
cdr3_aa: CASSKNHRGGTEAFF

j_call: TRBJ2-2
v_call: TRBV27
clone_size: -
d_call: TRBD2
cdr3_length: 16
cdr3_nt: TGTGCCAGCATCCCTTTAGTGGGGGGGGGAACCGGGGAGCTGTTTTTT
cdr3_aa: CASIPLVGGGTGELFF